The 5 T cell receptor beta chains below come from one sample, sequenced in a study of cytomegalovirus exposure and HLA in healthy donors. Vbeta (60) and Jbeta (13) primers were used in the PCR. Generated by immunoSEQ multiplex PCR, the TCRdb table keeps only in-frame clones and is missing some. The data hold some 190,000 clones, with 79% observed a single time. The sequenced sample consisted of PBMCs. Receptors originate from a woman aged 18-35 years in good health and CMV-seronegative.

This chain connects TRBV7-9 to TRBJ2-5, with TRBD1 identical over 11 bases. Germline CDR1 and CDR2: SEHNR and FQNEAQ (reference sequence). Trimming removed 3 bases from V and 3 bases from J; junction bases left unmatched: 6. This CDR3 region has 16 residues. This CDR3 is CASSFGTGGGEETQYF. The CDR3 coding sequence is TGTGCCAGCAGCTTTGGGACAGGGGGTGGGGAAGAGACCCAGTACTTC. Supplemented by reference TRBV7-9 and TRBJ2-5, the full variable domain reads DTGVSQNPRHKITKRGQNVTFRCDPISEHNRLYWYRQTLGQGPEFLTYFQNEAQLEKSRLLSDRFSAERPKGSFSTLEIQRTEQGDSAMYLCASSFGTGGGEETQYFGPGTRLLVL.

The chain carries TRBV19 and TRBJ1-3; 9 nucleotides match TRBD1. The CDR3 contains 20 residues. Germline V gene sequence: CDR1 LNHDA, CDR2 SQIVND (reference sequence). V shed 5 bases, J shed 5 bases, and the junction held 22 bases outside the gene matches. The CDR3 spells CASSARLTGGQPSVRNTIYF. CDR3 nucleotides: TGTGCCAGTAGTGCCCGACTGACAGGGGGACAGCCTTCAGTTCGAAACACCATATATTTT.

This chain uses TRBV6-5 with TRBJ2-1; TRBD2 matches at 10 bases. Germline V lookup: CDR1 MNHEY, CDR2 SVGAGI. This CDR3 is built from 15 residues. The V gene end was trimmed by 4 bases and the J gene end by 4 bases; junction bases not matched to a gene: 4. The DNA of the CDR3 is TGTGCCAGCAGTTTCGGACTAGCGGCTTACAATGAGCAGTTCTTC. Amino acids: CASSFGLAAYNEQFF.

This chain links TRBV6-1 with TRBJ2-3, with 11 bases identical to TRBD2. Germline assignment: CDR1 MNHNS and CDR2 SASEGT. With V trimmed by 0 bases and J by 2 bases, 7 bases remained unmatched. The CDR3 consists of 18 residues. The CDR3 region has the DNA TGTGCCAGCAGTGAAGCGACCCTAGCGGGGGGCATCACAGATACGCAGTATTTT. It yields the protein CASSEATLAGGITDTQYF.

The CDR3 DNA is TGTGCCAGCAGCGTCCCGGGACTAGCGATCTACGAGCAGTACTTC. Protein sequence: CASSVPGLAIYEQYF. This sequence joins TRBV5-4 and TRBJ2-7; TRBD2 agrees at 10 bases. Germline assignment: CDR1 SGHNT and CDR2 YYREEE (reference sequence). V shed 4 bases and J 3 bases; nucleotides not matched to a gene: 7. The CDR3 sequence is 15 residues long.